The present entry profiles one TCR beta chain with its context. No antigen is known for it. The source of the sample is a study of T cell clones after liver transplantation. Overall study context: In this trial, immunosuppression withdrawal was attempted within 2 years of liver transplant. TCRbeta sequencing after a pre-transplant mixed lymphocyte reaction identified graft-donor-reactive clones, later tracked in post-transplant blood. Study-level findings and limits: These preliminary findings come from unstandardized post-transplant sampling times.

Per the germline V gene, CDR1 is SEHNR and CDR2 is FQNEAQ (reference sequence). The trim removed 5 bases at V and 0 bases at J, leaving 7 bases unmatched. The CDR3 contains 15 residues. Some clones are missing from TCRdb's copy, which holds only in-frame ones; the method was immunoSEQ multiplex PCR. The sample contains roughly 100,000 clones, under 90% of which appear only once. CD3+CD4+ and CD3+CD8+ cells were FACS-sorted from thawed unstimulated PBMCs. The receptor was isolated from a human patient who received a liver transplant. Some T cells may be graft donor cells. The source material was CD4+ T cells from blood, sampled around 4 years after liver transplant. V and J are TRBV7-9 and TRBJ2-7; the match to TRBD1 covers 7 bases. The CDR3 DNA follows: TGTGCCAGCAGCCCTAGGACAGGCAGCTCCTACGAGCAGTACTTC. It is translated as CASSPRTGSSYEQYF.